Listed below are T cell receptor beta chains from one sample, sequenced in a study of blood T cell repertoires in COVID-19. Clones were sequenced by immunoSEQ multiplex PCR, and TCRdb holds only the in-frame ones, with some missing. Of a few hundred thousand clones listed, over 80% are singletons. Material for sequencing was peripheral blood. The receptor set was obtained from a middle-aged woman with acute or convalescent COVID-19. Each CDR3 is given with its conserved first and last residue. A D gene is named only where the DNA matches it firmly. The listing skips clone size in some rows; elsewhere it reads once, few, many or a size class.

j_gene: TRBJ1-1; len: 13; v_gene: TRBV3-1/TRBV3-2; d_gene: TRBD1; abundance: NA; CDR3aa: CASSQSEGAWAFF; CDR3nt: TGTGCCAGCAGCCAGTCTGAGGGGGCTTGGGCTTTCTTT
j_gene: TRBJ1-4; len: 14; v_gene: TRBV5-1; d_gene: NA; abundance: NA; CDR3aa: CASSRDWEREKLFF; CDR3nt: TGCGCCAGCAGCCGAGACTGGGAGAGGGAAAAACTGTTTTTT
j_gene: TRBJ1-5; len: 14; v_gene: TRBV11-2; d_gene: NA; abundance: NA; CDR3aa: CASSWTSSNQPQHF; CDR3nt: TGTGCCAGCAGCTGGACAAGTAGCAATCAGCCCCAGCATTTT
j_gene: TRBJ2-5; len: 14; v_gene: TRBV18; d_gene: NA; abundance: NA; CDR3aa: CASSPSGPGETQYF; CDR3nt: TGTGCCAGCTCACCAAGTGGTCCGGGTGAGACCCAGTACTTC
j_gene: TRBJ2-2; len: 16; v_gene: TRBV9; d_gene: TRBD1; abundance: NA; CDR3aa: CASSVAGTGGAGELFF; CDR3nt: TGTGCCAGCAGCGTAGCGGGGACAGGGGGTGCCGGGGAGCTGTTTTTT
j_gene: TRBJ1-1; len: 15; v_gene: TRBV13; d_gene: NA; abundance: NA; CDR3aa: CASSRGHPGNTEAFF; CDR3nt: TGTGCCAGCAGCCGAGGACACCCTGGGAACACTGAAGCTTTCTTT
j_gene: TRBJ1-4; len: 15; v_gene: TRBV5-1; d_gene: NA; abundance: NA; CDR3aa: CASSLVGGQNEKLFF; CDR3nt: TGCGCCAGCAGCTTGGTAGGGGGTCAGAATGAAAAACTGTTTTTT
j_gene: TRBJ2-5; len: 14; v_gene: TRBV30; d_gene: NA; abundance: NA; CDR3aa: CAWSVRSRGETQYF; CDR3nt: TGTGCCTGGAGTGTACGCAGCCGAGGGGAGACCCAGTACTTC
j_gene: TRBJ2-2; len: 15; v_gene: TRBV2; d_gene: TRBD1; abundance: NA; CDR3aa: CASSWDRGTHGELFF; CDR3nt: TGTGCCAGCAGTTGGGACAGGGGGACTCACGGGGAGCTGTTTTTT
j_gene: TRBJ2-5; len: 17; v_gene: TRBV7-2; d_gene: TRBD2; abundance: NA; CDR3aa: CASSLGRPSGGQETQYF; CDR3nt: TGTGCCAGCAGCTTAGGCCGCCCTAGCGGGGGGCAAGAGACCCAGTACTTC
j_gene: TRBJ1-6; len: 14; v_gene: TRBV18; d_gene: NA; abundance: many; CDR3aa: CASSPGDLSEVLHF; CDR3nt: TGTGCCAGCTCACCAGGGGACTTATCGGAGGTCCTCCACTTT